These 30 T cell receptor beta chains were all obtained from the same sample, sequenced in a study of blood T cell repertoires in COVID-19. Libraries were prepared by immunoSEQ multiplex PCR; TCRdb keeps only in-frame clonotypes and omits some of them. The sample lists some 250,000 clones, around 88% occurring once. Sequenced sample: peripheral blood. These receptor sequences come from an elderly man with acute or convalescent COVID-19.

The chain recombines TRBV5-4 with TRBJ2-1; 10 nucleotides agree with TRBD2. With V trimmed by 2 bases and J by 6 bases, 8 bases remained unmatched. This CDR3 has 16 amino acids. Germline V gene lookup returns CDR1 SGHNT and CDR2 YYREEE (reference sequence). CDR3 bases: TGTGCCAGCAGCTTCCCTCTAGCGGGGGTGGCCAATGAGCAGTTCTTC. It is translated as CASSFPLAGVANEQFF.

This clone was detected a few times. This rearrangement joins TRBV19 to TRBJ1-6; D is unclear. CDR3 length equals 14 residues. Germline assignment: CDR1 LNHDA and CDR2 SQIVND (reference sequence). V lost 7 bases, J lost 5 bases, and 12 bases lay in between. CDR3: CASTARRDNSPLHF. DNA of the CDR3: TGTGCCAGTACGGCCAGGCGGGATAATTCACCCCTCCACTTT.

This chain joins TRBV6-1 and TRBJ1-5, with 7 bases aligning to TRBD1. CDR1 is MNHNS, CDR2 SASEGT, per germline. This CDR3 is built from 17 residues. V gave up 2 bases and J gave up 7 bases; unmatched junction bases: 14. This CDR3 reads CASSERRTGASGQPQHF. The CDR3 nucleotides are TGTGCCAGCAGTGAACGGAGAACAGGGGCGTCTGGACAGCCCCAGCATTTT.

The chain links TRBV19 to TRBJ1-1; unclear D gene. CDR1 is LNHDA and CDR2 is SQIVND in the germline V gene (reference sequence). There are 13 residues in the CDR3. Trimming pared 5 bases from V and 0 bases from J, leaving 7 bases between. This chain's CDR3 is CASSEAMNTEAFF. CDR3 DNA: TGTGCCAGTAGTGAGGCAATGAACACTGAAGCTTTCTTT.

The V call is TRBV3-1 (or the pseudogene TRBV3-2), the J call TRBJ1-2, with a weak D call TRBD1 (6 bases). Looked up from germline, CDR1 is LGHDT and CDR2 is YNNKEL (reference sequence). This CDR3 contains 14 residues. Trimming took 2 bases from V and 4 from J, leaving 11 bases between them. CDR3 bases: TGTGCCAGCAGCCAACTACAGGGTACCTATGGCTACACCTTC. This sequence encodes CASSQLQGTYGYTF.

The V gene is TRBV6-5, the J gene TRBJ2-7, with D possibly being TRBD1 (8 bases). Trimming left V 0 bases short and J 2 bases short, with 11 bases between. The CDR3 consists of 15 residues. CDR1 and CDR2 from the germline V gene are MNHEY and SVGAGI. CDR3 residues: CASSYSQGGAYEQYF. The CDR3 nucleotides read TGTGCCAGCAGTTACTCACAGGGGGGGGCCTACGAGCAGTACTTC.

This clone was seen just once. V usage is TRBV11-2 and J usage is TRBJ2-3, with no clear D. This CDR3 has 14 residues. The V end was cut by 5 bases, the J end by 0 bases, with 9 bases between. CDR1 and CDR2 from the germline V gene are SGHAT and FQNNGV. As DNA, the CDR3 is TGTGCCAGCAGCGAGCTTTTGAGCACAGATACGCAGTATTTT. This translates into CASSELLSTDTQYF.

The chain recombines TRBV6-5 with TRBJ2-3; D not certain. The CDR3 consists of 16 residues. The ends were cut back, 2 bases at V and 0 bases at J, with 12 bases in the middle. Per germline, CDR1 MNHEY and CDR2 SVGAGI. CDR3 loop: CASSYESPTSTDTQYF. The CDR3 nucleotides are TGTGCCAGCAGTTACGAGTCTCCGACTAGCACAGATACGCAGTATTTT.

The gene calls are TRBV18 and TRBJ1-2, with 9 nucleotides matching TRBD1. Germline CDR1 KGHSH, CDR2 LQKENI. V dropped 6 bases and J dropped 5; count of bases not matched to a gene: 7. The CDR3 is made up of 14 amino acids. The CDR3 DNA sequence: TGTGCCAGCTCGCCGACAGGGGGAGAATATGGCTACACCTTC. This translates into CASSPTGGEYGYTF.

The V gene is TRBV18, the J gene TRBJ1-1; D possibly corresponds to TRBD1 (6 bases). The CDR3 extends over 14 amino acids. V lost 2 bases and J lost 4, with 11 bases in between. Per germline, CDR1 KGHSH and CDR2 LQKENI. The DNA of the CDR3 is TGTGCCAGCTCACCAATGGTAGGGGGCACTGAAGCTTTCTTT. Amino acids: CASSPMVGGTEAFF.

This rearrangement joins TRBV29-1 to TRBJ2-1, with TRBD2 matching over 8 bases. V was clipped by 7 bases and J by 9 bases; unmatched bases: 14. The CDR3 has 14 residues. CDR1 is SQVTM, CDR2 ANQGSEA, per germline. The CDR3 spells CSGSRSGRGGEQFF. The CDR3 region has the DNA TGCAGCGGGAGCAGGAGCGGGAGAGGGGGTGAGCAGTTCTTC.

CDR3 protein: CASSYSGTGEAFF. The CDR3 DNA is TGTGCCAGCAGTTACTCTGGGACAGGGGAAGCTTTCTTT. V usage is TRBV6-5 and J usage is TRBJ1-1; 9 bases line up with TRBD1. V shed 0 bases, J shed 8 bases, and the junction held 1 base outside the gene matches. This CDR3 is built from 13 residues. Germline V gives CDR1 MNHEY, CDR2 SVGAGI.

The genes are TRBV7-6 and TRBJ2-3; weak D call: TRBD2 (5 bases). Deletions cut 5 bases from V and 4 bases from J, with 16 bases between. This CDR3 spans 15 amino acids. CDR1 is SGHVS, CDR2 FNYEAQ, per germline. For the CDR3, the DNA is TGTGCCAGCAGCCCCCGCCTGGACTCGCCAGATACGCAGTATTTT. The encoded protein is CASSPRLDSPDTQYF.

The chain combines TRBV5-4 with TRBJ2-1; D may be TRBD2 (6 bases). Germline CDR1 is SGHNT and CDR2 is YYREEE (reference sequence). This CDR3 is built from 11 residues. V lost 3 bases and J lost 8, with 6 bases in between. CDR3 in DNA: TGTGCCAGCAGCTGGGGGGATGAGCAGTTCTTC. Its translation: CASSWGDEQFF.

The rearrangement joins TRBV27 to TRBJ2-7; TRBD1 agrees at 11 bases. V gave up 6 bases and J gave up 6 bases; unmatched junction bases: 10. This CDR3 has 15 amino acids. Germline-derived CDR1 and CDR2 are MNHEY and SMNVEV (reference sequence). This CDR3 is CASRPGQGAQSEQYF. The CDR3 DNA follows: TGTGCCAGCAGACCAGGACAGGGGGCGCAGAGCGAGCAGTACTTC.

The chain is built from TRBV7-9 and TRBJ1-4; D is unclear. In germline, CDR1 is SEHNR, CDR2 FQNEAQ (reference sequence). V dropped 1 base and J dropped 10 bases, with 13 bases sitting between them. This CDR3 is built from 14 residues. The DNA of the CDR3 is TGTGCCAGCAGCTTAGATTCTATCCCGGGAAAACTGTTTTTT. It codes for CASSLDSIPGKLFF.

This sequence joins TRBV5-6 and TRBJ1-1; 7 nucleotides align to TRBD1. The CDR3 has 14 residues. V trimming: 4 bases; J trimming: 7 bases; junction bases outside the gene matches: 10. CDR1 is SGHDT and CDR2 is YYEEEE in the germline V gene. The DNA for the CDR3 is TGTGCCAGCAGCAGGACAGGAAGCCCGCTTGAAGCTTTCTTT. Translated, it gives CASSRTGSPLEAFF.

V gene TRBV4-2 combines with J gene TRBJ1-3, with D possibly matching TRBD1 (5 bases). Germline-derived CDR1 and CDR2 are LGHNA and YNFKEQ. V shed 0 bases and J shed 2 bases, with 17 bases lying between them. There are 18 residues in the CDR3. The CDR3 DNA reads TGTGCCAGCAGCCAAGATGTTCCACCGGGGGTTCCTGGAAACACCATATATTTT. Translated: CASSQDVPPGVPGNTIYF.

This clone was recorded once. The chain couples TRBV5-4 to TRBJ2-5; the D gene is possibly TRBD1 (6 bases). CDR3 size: 17 residues. From germline, CDR1 is SGHNT and CDR2 YYREEE (reference sequence). V was pared by 4 bases and J by 1 base, with 20 bases between. CDR3 in DNA: TGTGCCAGCAGCCGTGGTCAGGGGACCGTCCTCCAAGAGACCCAGTACTTC. Translated: CASSRGQGTVLQETQYF.

The chain combines TRBV18 with TRBJ2-7, with 7 bases that match TRBD1. The ends lost 8 bases at V and 0 bases at J; junction bases unmatched: 13. The CDR3 loop spans 16 amino acids. Germline V gene sequence: CDR1 KGHSH, CDR2 LQKENI. The CDR3 protein is CASTEVPGQSSYEQYF. The DNA of the CDR3 is TGTGCCAGCACCGAAGTCCCGGGACAGAGCTCCTACGAGCAGTACTTC.

The chain links TRBV19 to TRBJ1-3; D remains unclear. The germline gives CDR1 LNHDA, CDR2 SQIVND (reference sequence). The CDR3 length is 14 residues. The V and J ends lost 1 base and 2 bases respectively, with 6 bases between them. The CDR3 DNA follows: TGTGCCAGTAGTATAGTCGCAGCTGGAAACACCATATATTTT. Its protein product is CASSIVAAGNTIYF.

The CDR3 sequence is CSVESTGTVYGYTF. For the CDR3, the DNA is TGCAGCGTTGAAAGCACCGGGACAGTATATGGCTACACCTTC. V usage is TRBV29-1 and J usage is TRBJ1-2; TRBD1 matches at 7 bases. The germline V gene encodes CDR1 SQVTM and CDR2 ANQGSEA. The V gene end was trimmed by 2 bases and the J gene end by 5 bases; junction bases not matched to a gene: 8. The CDR3 has 14 residues. Drawing the rest from reference TRBV29-1 and TRBJ1-2, the complete variable domain is SAVISQKPSRDICQRGTSLTIQCQVDSQVTMMFWYRQQPGQSLTLIATANQGSEATYESGFVIDKFPISRPNLTFSTLTVSNMSPEDSSIYLCSVESTGTVYGYTFGSGTRLTVV.

The chain links TRBV11-1 to TRBJ2-3, with 8 bases matching TRBD2. After removal of 1 base from V and 8 bases from J, the junction contained 11 bases not matched to a gene. The CDR3 is 16 amino acids. CDR1 is SGHAT and CDR2 is FQDESV in the germline V gene (reference sequence). The CDR3 protein is CASSLVGLAGEGTQYF. The CDR3 nucleotides are TGTGCCAGCAGCTTAGTAGGACTAGCCGGAGAGGGTACGCAGTATTTT. Full variable domain (remainder filled in from reference TRBV11-1 and TRBJ2-3): EAEVAQSPRYKITEKSQAVAFWCDPISGHATLYWYRQILGQGPELLVQFQDESVVDDSQLPKDRFSAERLKGVDSTLKIQPAELGDSAMYLCASSLVGLAGEGTQYFGPGTRLTVL.

CDR3 sequence (DNA): TGTGCCACCAATCCGGGACAGGGTCGGGGCTACACCTTC. As protein: CATNPGQGRGYTF. The chain has TRBV24-1 and TRBJ1-2, with 9 nucleotides matching TRBD1. Germline CDR1 reads KGHDR; CDR2 reads SFDVKD. Trimming at V came to 8 bases and at J to 8 bases, leaving 8 bases not matched to a gene. This CDR3 contains 13 residues.

The chain joins TRBV2 to TRBJ1-6; D is possibly TRBD1 (5 bases). Germline-derived CDR1 and CDR2 are SNHLY and FYNNEI. The CDR3 contains 14 residues. V lost 4 bases and J 10 bases, leaving 14 bases between the germline ends. DNA for the CDR3: TGTGCCAGCAGTGTTCAGCAGGGAGGATCACCCCTCCACTTT. It yields the protein CASSVQQGGSPLHF. Supplemented by reference TRBV2 and TRBJ1-6, the full variable domain reads EPEVTQTPSHQVTQMGQEVILRCVPISNHLYFYWYRQILGQKVEFLVSFYNNEISEKSEIFDDQFSVERPDGSNFTLKIRSTKLEDSAMYFCASSVQQGGSPLHFGNGTRLTVT.

This clone was observed a single time. The rearrangement uses TRBV28 and TRBJ2-3; 8 nucleotides line up with TRBD2. CDR1 and CDR2 from the germline V gene are MDHEN and SYDVKM. With V trimmed by 6 bases and J by 7 bases, 12 bases remained unmatched. The CDR3 spans 15 residues. The CDR3 reads CASRLTGTRIYTQYF. DNA of the CDR3: TGTGCCAGCAGATTGACCGGGACTAGGATCTATACGCAGTATTTT.

The chain carries TRBV4-2 and TRBJ2-2; TRBD1 agrees at 10 bases. With 5 bases clipped from V and 1 base from J, the junction kept 13 bases outside the gene matches. This CDR3 has 19 residues. In germline, CDR1 is LGHNA, CDR2 YNFKEQ. The CDR3 is CASSWTGGGKAGNTGELFF. The CDR3 DNA follows: TGTGCCAGCAGCTGGACAGGGGGAGGAAAAGCGGGGAACACCGGGGAGCTGTTTTTT.

This clone was seen a handful of times. The J gene is TRBJ2-3, the V gene TRBV2; 9 bases fit TRBD2. This CDR3 has 16 residues. Per germline, CDR1 SNHLY and CDR2 FYNNEI. V lost 7 bases, J lost 2 bases, and 10 bases stayed unmatched. In nucleotides, the CDR3 is TGTGCCAGCATTCCATCCGGGACTAGCCCCACAGATACGCAGTATTTT. Its protein product is CASIPSGTSPTDTQYF.

The V gene is TRBV19, the J gene TRBJ2-2; a weak D match, TRBD1 (7 bases). The CDR3 is 13 amino acids. Trimming took off 10 bases at V and 4 bases at J, with 13 bases between the two ends. CDR1 LNHDA and CDR2 SQIVND come from the germline V gene (reference sequence). In DNA, the CDR3 is TGTGCCACCAGACAGGGAGGCACCGGGGAGCTGTTTTTT. Amino acids: CATRQGGTGELFF.

V and J are TRBV20-1 and TRBJ2-7, with 11 bases aligning to TRBD2. With 3 bases clipped from V and 3 bases from J, the junction kept 4 bases outside the gene matches. The germline V gene encodes CDR1 DFQATT and CDR2 SNEGSKA (reference sequence). The CDR3 covers 14 residues. CDR3 coding DNA: TGCAGTGCTAGTGTAGGGACTAGCGGCTACGAGCAGTACTTC. It translates to CSASVGTSGYEQYF.